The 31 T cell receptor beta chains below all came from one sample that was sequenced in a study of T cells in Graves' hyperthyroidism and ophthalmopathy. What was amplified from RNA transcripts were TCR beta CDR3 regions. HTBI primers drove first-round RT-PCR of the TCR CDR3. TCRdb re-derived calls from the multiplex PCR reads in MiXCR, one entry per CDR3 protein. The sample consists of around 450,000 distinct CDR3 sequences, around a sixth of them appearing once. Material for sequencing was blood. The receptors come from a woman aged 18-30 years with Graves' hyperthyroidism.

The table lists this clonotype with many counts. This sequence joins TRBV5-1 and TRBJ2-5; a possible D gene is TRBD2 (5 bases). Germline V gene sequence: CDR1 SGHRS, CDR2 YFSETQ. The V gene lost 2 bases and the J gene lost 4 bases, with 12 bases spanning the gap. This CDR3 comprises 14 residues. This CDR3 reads CASSFLDGRETQYF. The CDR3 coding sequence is TGCGCCAGCAGCTTTCTAGATGGGAGAGAGACCCAGTACTTC.

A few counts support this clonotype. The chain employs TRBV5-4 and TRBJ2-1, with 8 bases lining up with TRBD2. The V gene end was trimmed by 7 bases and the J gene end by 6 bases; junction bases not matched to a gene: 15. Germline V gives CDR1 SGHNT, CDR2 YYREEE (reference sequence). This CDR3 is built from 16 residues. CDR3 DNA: TGTGCCAGCCGGGGGGGAACTAGCGCGCCGCCCAATGAGCAGTTCTTC. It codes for CASRGGTSAPPNEQFF.

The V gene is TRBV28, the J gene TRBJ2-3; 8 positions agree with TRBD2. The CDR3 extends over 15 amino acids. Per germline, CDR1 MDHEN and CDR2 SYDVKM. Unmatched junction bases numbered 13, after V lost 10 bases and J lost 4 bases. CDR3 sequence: CATPPGASGSDTQYF. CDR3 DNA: TGTGCCACCCCCCCCGGGGCTAGCGGGTCAGATACGCAGTATTTT.

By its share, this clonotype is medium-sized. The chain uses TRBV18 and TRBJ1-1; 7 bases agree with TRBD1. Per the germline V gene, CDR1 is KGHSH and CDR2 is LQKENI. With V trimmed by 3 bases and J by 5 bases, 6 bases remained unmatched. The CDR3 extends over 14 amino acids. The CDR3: CASSPGQRGTEAFF. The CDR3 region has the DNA TGTGCCAGCTCACCGGGACAGAGGGGGACTGAAGCTTTCTTT. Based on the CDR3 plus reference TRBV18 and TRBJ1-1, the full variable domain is NAGVMQNPRHLVRRRGQEARLRCSPMKGHSHVYWYRQLPEEGLKFMVYLQKENIIDESGMPKERFSAEFPKEGPSILRIQQVVRGDSAAYFCASSPGQRGTEAFFGQGTRLTVV.

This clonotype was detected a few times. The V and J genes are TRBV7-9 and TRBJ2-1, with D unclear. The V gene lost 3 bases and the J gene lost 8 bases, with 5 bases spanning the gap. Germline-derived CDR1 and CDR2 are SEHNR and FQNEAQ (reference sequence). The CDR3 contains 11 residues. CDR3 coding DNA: TGTGCCAGCAGCTTGGTACATGAGCAGTTCTTC. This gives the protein CASSLVHEQFF. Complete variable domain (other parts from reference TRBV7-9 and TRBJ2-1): DTGVSQNPRHKITKRGQNVTFRCDPISEHNRLYWYRQTLGQGPEFLTYFQNEAQLEKSRLLSDRFSAERPKGSFSTLEIQRTEQGDSAMYLCASSLVHEQFFGPGTRLTVL.

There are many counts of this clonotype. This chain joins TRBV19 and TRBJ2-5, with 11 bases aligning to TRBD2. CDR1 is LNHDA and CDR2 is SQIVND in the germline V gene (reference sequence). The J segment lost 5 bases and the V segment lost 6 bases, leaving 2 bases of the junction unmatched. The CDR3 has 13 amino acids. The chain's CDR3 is CASRRLAGETQYF. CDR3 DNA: TGTGCCAGTAGAAGACTAGCGGGGGAGACCCAGTACTTC.

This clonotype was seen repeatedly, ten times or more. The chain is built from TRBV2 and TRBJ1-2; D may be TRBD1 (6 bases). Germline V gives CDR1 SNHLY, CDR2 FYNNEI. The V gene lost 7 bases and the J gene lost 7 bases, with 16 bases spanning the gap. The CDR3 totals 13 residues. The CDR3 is CASTPGAGGGYTF. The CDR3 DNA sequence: TGTGCCAGCACGCCAGGGGCAGGTGGTGGCTACACCTTC.

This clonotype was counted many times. CDR3 in amino acids: CASKGLARNEQYF. The DNA of the CDR3 is TGTGCCAGCAAGGGACTAGCTCGCAACGAGCAGTACTTC. The rearrangement joins TRBV7-9 to TRBJ2-7; TRBD2 aligns across 9 bases. The germline CDR1 and CDR2 sequences are SEHNR and FQNEAQ (reference sequence). The CDR3 consists of 13 residues. V shed 7 bases and J 5 bases; nucleotides not matched to a gene: 6.

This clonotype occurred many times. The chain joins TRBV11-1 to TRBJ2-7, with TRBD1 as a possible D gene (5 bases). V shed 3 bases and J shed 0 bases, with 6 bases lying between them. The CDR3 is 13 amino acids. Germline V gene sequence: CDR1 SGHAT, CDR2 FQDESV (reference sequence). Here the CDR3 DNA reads TGTGCCAGCAGCTTCAGGGCCTCCTACGAGCAGTACTTC. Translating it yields CASSFRASYEQYF. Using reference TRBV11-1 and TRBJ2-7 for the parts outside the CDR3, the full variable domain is EAEVAQSPRYKITEKSQAVAFWCDPISGHATLYWYRQILGQGPELLVQFQDESVVDDSQLPKDRFSAERLKGVDSTLKIQPAELGDSAMYLCASSFRASYEQYFGPGTRLTVT.

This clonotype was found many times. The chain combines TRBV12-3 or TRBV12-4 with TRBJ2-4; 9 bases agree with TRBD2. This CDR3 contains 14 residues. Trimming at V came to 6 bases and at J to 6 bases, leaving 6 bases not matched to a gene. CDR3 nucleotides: TGTGCCAGCAGCCCCCTAGCGGGACCAAACATTCAGTACTTC. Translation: CASSPLAGPNIQYF.

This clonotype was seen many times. CDR3 bases: TGTGCCAGCAGCCAACGCCGGGGGGCCCCGAACACCGGGGAGCTGTTTTTT. Its translation: CASSQRRGAPNTGELFF. The V call is TRBV14, the J call TRBJ2-2, with a weak D call TRBD2 (7 bases). The CDR3 is 17 amino acids. V was cut by 2 bases and J by 0 bases, with 13 bases left in between. Looked up from germline, CDR1 is SGHDN and CDR2 is FVKESK.

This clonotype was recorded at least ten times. The CDR3 nucleotides read TGTGCCAGCAGTCCCCCGGTCGGCGTTAAAGAGACCCAGTACTTC. Translated: CASSPPVGVKETQYF. The genes are TRBV28 and TRBJ2-5; D gene unclear. Trimming removed 5 bases from V and 3 bases from J, with 16 bases in between. Germline V lookup: CDR1 MDHEN, CDR2 SYDVKM. The length of the CDR3 is 15 residues.

CDR3 loop: CASGLPQGQHYEQYF. CDR3 bases: TGTGCTAGTGGTTTGCCCCAGGGACAGCACTACGAGCAGTACTTC. The chain has TRBV12-5 and TRBJ2-7; 7 bases map to TRBD1. The J segment lost 3 bases and the V segment lost 2 bases, leaving 7 bases of the junction unmatched. Germline values: CDR1 LGHNT, CDR2 FRNRAP. The CDR3 extends over 15 amino acids.

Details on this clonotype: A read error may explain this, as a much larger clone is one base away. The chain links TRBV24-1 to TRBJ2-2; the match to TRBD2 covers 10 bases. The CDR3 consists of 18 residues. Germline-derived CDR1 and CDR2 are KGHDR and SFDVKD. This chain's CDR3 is CATSDSIGTSDNTGELVF. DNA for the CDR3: TGTGCCACCAGTGATTCGATCGGGACTAGCGACAACACCGGGGAGCTGGTTTTT.

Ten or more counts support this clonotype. CDR3 residues: CASSLYNEQYF. DNA for the CDR3: TGTGCCAGCAGCTTATACAACGAGCAGTACTTC. This chain joins TRBV5-6 and TRBJ2-7, with D unclear. The ends were cut back, 2 bases at V and 5 bases at J, with 5 bases in the middle. In germline, CDR1 is SGHDT, CDR2 YYEEEE. The CDR3 runs 11 residues.

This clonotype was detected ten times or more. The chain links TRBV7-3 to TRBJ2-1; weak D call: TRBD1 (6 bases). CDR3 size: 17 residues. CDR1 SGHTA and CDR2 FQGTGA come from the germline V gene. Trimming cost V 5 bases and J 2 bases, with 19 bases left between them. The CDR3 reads CASSSDRDKLTYNEQFF. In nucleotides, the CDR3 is TGTGCCAGCAGCAGCGACCGGGACAAACTAACCTACAATGAGCAGTTCTTC.

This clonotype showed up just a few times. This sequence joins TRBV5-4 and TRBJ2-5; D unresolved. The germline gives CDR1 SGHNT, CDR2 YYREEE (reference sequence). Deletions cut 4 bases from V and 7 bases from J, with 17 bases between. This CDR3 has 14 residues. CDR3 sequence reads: CASSNTLHRATQYF. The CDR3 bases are TGTGCCAGCAGCAACACACTTCACCGGGCGACCCAGTACTTC. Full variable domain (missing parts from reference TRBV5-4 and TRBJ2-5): ETGVTQSPTHLIKTRGQQVTLRCSSQSGHNTVSWYQQALGQGPQFIFQYYREEENGRGNFPPRFSGLQFPNYSSELNVNALELDDSALYLCASSNTLHRATQYFGPGTRLLVL.

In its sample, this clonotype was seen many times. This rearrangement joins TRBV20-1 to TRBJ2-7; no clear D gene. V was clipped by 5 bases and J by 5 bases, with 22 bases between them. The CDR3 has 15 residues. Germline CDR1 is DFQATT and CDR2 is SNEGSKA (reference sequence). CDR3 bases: TGCAGTGCTCTAGAGAGTGGCAGGAGTTGGAACGAGCAGTACTTC. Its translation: CSALESGRSWNEQYF.

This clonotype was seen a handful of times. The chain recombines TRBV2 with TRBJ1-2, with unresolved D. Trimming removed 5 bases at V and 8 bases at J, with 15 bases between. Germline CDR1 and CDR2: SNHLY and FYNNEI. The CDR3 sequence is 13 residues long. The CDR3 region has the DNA TGTGCCAGCAGTTCTAATTTCGTACGAGGCTACACCTTC. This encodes CASSSNFVRGYTF.

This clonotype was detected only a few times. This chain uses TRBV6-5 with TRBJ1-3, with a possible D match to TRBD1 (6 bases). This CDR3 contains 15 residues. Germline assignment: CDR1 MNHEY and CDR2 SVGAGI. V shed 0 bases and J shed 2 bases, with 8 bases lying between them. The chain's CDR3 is CASSYSYRAGNTIYF. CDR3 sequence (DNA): TGTGCCAGCAGTTACTCTTACAGGGCTGGAAACACCATATATTTT.

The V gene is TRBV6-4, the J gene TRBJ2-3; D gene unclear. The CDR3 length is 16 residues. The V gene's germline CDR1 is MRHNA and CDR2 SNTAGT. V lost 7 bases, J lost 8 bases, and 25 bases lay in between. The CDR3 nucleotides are TGTGCCAGCAAACCCCAGACGGTCCGTTGTACGGGTACGCAGTATTTT. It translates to CASKPQTVRCTGTQYF.

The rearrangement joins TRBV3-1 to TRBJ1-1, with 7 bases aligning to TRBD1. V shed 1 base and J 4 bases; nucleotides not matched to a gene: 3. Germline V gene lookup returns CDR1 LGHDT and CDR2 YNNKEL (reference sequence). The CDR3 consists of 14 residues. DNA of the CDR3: TGTGCCAGCAGCCAAGGGCAGGGGGGCACTGAAGCTTTCTTT. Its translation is CASSQGQGGTEAFF.

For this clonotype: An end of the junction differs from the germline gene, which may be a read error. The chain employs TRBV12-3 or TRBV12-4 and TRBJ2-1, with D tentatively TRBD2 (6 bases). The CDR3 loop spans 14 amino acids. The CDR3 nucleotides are TGTGCCAGCAGCTATAGCGGAAGGTCGAATGAGCAGCTCTTC. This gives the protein CASSYSGRSNEQLF.

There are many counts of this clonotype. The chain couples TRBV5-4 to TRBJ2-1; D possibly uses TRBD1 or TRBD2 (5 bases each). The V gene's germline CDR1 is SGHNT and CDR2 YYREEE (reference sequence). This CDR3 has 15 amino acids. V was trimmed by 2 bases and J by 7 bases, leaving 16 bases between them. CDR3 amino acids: CASSLGGGEENEQFF. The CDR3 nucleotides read TGTGCCAGCAGCTTAGGTGGGGGTGAGGAAAATGAGCAGTTCTTC.

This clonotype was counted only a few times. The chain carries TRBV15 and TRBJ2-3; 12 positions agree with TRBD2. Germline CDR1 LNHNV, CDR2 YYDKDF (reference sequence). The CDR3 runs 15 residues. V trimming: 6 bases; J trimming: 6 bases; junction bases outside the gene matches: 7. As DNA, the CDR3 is TGTGCCACCAGTCCGAGGACTAGCGGGGCCGATACGCAGTATTTT. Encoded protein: CATSPRTSGADTQYF.

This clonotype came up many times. CDR3 DNA sequence: TGTGCCAGCAGTTCCCCAGCGGGGACAGGTGACTACGAGCAGTACTTC. Protein sequence: CASSSPAGTGDYEQYF. The rearrangement joins TRBV28 to TRBJ2-7; a weak D match, TRBD1 (8 bases). Trimming took 4 bases from V and 3 from J, leaving 19 bases between them. In germline, CDR1 is MDHEN, CDR2 SYDVKM. This CDR3 is built from 16 residues.

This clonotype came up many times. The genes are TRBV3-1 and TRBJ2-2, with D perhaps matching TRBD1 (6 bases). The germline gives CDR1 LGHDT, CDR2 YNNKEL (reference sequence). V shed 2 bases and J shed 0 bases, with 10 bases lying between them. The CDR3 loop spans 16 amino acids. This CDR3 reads CASSQTGTPNTGELFF. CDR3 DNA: TGTGCCAGCAGCCAAACCGGGACACCGAACACCGGGGAGCTGTTTTTT. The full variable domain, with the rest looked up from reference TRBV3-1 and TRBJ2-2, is DTAVSQTPKYLVTQMGNDKSIKCEQNLGHDTMYWYKQDSKKFLKIMFSYNNKELIINETVPNRFSPKSPDKAHLNLHINSLELGDSAVYFCASSQTGTPNTGELFFGEGSRLTVL.

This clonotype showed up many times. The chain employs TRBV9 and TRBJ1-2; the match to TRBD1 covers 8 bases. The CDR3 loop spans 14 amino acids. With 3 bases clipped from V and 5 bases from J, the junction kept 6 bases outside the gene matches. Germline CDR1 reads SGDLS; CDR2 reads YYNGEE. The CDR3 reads CASSADRGRYGYTF. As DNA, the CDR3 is TGTGCCAGCAGCGCCGACAGGGGAAGGTATGGCTACACCTTC.

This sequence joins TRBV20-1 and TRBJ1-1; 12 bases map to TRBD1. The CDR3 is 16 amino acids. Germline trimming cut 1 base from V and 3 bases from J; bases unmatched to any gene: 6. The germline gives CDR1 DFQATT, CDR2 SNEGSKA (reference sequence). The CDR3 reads CSARAGTGGSDTEAFF. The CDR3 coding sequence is TGCAGTGCTAGAGCCGGGACAGGGGGCAGCGACACTGAAGCTTTCTTT.

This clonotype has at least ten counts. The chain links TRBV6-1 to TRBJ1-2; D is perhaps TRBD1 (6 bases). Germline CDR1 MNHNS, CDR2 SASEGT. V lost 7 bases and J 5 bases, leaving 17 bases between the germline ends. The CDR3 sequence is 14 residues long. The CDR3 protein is CASTPRGGAYGYTF. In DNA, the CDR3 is TGTGCCAGCACCCCCCGGGGGGGGGCTTATGGCTACACCTTC.

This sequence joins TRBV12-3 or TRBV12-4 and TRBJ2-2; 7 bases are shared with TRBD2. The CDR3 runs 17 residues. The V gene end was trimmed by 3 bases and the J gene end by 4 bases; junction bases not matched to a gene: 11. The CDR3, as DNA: TGTGCCAGCAGTTTCGGACTGGCGGGAGACGGCACCGGGGAGCTGTTTTTT. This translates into CASSFGLAGDGTGELFF.